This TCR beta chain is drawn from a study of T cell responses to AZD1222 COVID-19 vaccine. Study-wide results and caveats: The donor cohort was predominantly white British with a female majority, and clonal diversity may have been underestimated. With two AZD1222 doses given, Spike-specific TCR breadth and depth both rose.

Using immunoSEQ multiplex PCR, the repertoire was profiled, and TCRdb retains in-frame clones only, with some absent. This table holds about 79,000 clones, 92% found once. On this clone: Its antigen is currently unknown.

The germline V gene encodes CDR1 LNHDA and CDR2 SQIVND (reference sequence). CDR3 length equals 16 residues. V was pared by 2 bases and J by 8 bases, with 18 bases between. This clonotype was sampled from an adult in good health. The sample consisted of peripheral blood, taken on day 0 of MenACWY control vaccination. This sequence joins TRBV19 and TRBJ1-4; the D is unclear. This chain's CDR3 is CASSISSARLNEKLFF. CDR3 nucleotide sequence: TGTGCCAGTAGTATATCGTCAGCCAGGTTGAACGAAAAACTGTTTTTT. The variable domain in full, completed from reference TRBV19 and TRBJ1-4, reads DGGITQSPKYLFRKEGQNVTLSCEQNLNHDAMYWYRQDPGQGLRLIYYSQIVNDFQKGDIAEGYSVSREKKESFPLTVTSAQKNPTAFYLCASSISSARLNEKLFFGSGTQLSVL.